The 6 T cell receptor beta chains reported below all come from one sample, sequenced in a study of cytomegalovirus exposure and HLA in healthy donors. Both 60 Vbeta primers and 13 Jbeta primers went into the PCR. Generated by immunoSEQ multiplex PCR, the TCRdb table keeps only in-frame clones and is missing some. The sample lists around 120,000 clones, roughly 79% seen once, with roughly 1.5% in the top ten. The specimen sequenced was PBMCs. Source of these receptors: a woman in her late teens or twenties in good health and CMV-seronegative.

The CDR3 region has the DNA TGTGCCAGCAGCTTGTATTCAGATACCATCACAGATACGCAGTATTTT. Its translation: CASSLYSDTITDTQYF. The J gene is TRBJ2-3, the V gene TRBV5-8; no firm D call. Trimming left V 1 base short and J 2 bases short, with 14 bases between. The CDR3 totals 16 residues. Germline CDR1 SGHTS, CDR2 YDEGEE.

The chain carries TRBV2 and TRBJ2-7; D possibly corresponds to TRBD1 (6 bases). The ends were cut back, 0 bases at V and 5 bases at J, with 17 bases in the middle. Germline CDR1 is SNHLY and CDR2 is FYNNEI. The CDR3 covers 16 residues. CDR3 loop: CASSEALTGRRDEQYF. CDR3 bases: TGTGCCAGCAGTGAAGCGCTTACAGGGCGCCGGGACGAGCAGTACTTC.

The chain couples TRBV19 to TRBJ1-5; tentative D call: TRBD1 (5 bases). Trimming pared 3 bases from V and 3 bases from J, leaving 12 bases between. This CDR3 contains 15 residues. CDR1 is LNHDA and CDR2 is SQIVND in the germline V gene (reference sequence). The CDR3 loop reads CASSMVRDSNQPQHF. The CDR3 DNA follows: TGTGCCAGTAGTATGGTACGGGACTCCAATCAGCCCCAGCATTTT.

The genes are TRBV7-9 and TRBJ1-1; 7 nucleotides align to TRBD1. CDR1 and CDR2 from the germline V gene are SEHNR and FQNEAQ (reference sequence). V shed 5 bases and J 1 base; nucleotides not matched to a gene: 13. The CDR3 is 17 residues long. The chain's CDR3 is CASSPNDRVWGNTEAFF. CDR3 DNA sequence: TGTGCCAGCAGCCCTAACGACAGGGTTTGGGGGAACACTGAAGCTTTCTTT.

This chain joins TRBV30 and TRBJ1-6; weak D call: TRBD1 (6 bases). CDR1 is GTSNPN, CDR2 SVGIG, per germline (reference sequence). The CDR3 contains 12 residues. Trimming pared 7 bases from V and 7 bases from J, leaving 11 bases between. The CDR3 DNA reads TGTGCCTCCAACAGGGAAAATTCACCCCTCCACTTT. Protein: CASNRENSPLHF.

This clone was seen only a few times. The rearrangement joins TRBV4-1 to TRBJ2-7, with TRBD1 identical over 7 bases. This CDR3 spans 16 amino acids. V gave up 1 base and J gave up 3 bases; unmatched junction bases: 9. CDR1 is MGHRA, CDR2 YSYEKL, per germline. As DNA, the CDR3 is TGCGCCAGCAGCCAAGCTACCTCGACAGGGTTCTACGAGCAGTACTTC. This gives the protein CASSQATSTGFYEQYF.